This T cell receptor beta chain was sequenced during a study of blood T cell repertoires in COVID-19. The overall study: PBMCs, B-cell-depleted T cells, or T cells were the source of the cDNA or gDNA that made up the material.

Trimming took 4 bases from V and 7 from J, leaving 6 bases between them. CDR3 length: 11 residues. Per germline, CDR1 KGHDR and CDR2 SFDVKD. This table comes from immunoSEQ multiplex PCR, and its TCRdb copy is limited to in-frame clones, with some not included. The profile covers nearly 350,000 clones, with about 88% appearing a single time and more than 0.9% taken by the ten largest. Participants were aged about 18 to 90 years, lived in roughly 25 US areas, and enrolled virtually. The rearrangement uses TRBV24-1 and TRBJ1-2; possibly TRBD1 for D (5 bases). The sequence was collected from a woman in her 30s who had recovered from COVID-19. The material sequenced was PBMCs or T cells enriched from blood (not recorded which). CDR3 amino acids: CATSDDSGYTF. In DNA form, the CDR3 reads TGTGCCACCAGTGACGACAGTGGCTACACCTTC.